Listed below are T cell receptor beta chains from one sample, sequenced in a study of blood T cells in healthy people across ages. From the 5' RACE reads, TCRdb called clonotypes with MiXCR, one entry per CDR3 protein. The sample consists of roughly 1.6 million distinct CDR3 sequences, around 36% of them appearing once. The sequenced sample consisted of blood. The receptors stem from a young woman in good health. Each CDR3 is given with its conserved first and last residue. A D gene is named only where the DNA matches it firmly. Clone sizes are given selectively: once, few, many, or a class where the clone is expanded.

J gene | D gene | V gene | clone size | CDR3 DNA | CDR3 protein
TRBJ2-7 | TRBD2 | TRBV4-1 | . | TGCGCCAGCAGCCAAGGTGCACTAGCGGATCACTACGAGCAGTACTTC | CASSQGALADHYEQYF
TRBJ2-6 | TRBD2 | TRBV9 | few | TGTGCCAGCAGCCCGAGCGGGGACGGATCTGGGGCCAACGTCCTGACTTTC | CASSPSGDGSGANVLTF
TRBJ2-1 | . | TRBV6-2/TRBV6-3 | few | TGTGCCACCCGAGACAGGTTTTACAATGAGCAGTTCTTC | CATRDRFYNEQFF
TRBJ2-7 | . | TRBV28 | . | TGTGCCAGCAGTTCCGGGACCTGCTACGAGCAGTACTTC | CASSSGTCYEQYF
TRBJ2-3 | . | TRBV7-2 | few | TGTGCCAGCAGCTTACAGTTACTGGCAGGGAAAGATACGCAGTATTTT | CASSLQLLAGKDTQYF
TRBJ2-5 | . | TRBV12-3/TRBV12-4 | . | TGTGCCAGCAGTTTTGTGGGGAGTGGGGAGACCCAGTACTTC | CASSFVGSGETQYF
TRBJ2-7 | TRBD2 | TRBV9 | . | TGTGCCGTCCCCCTAGCGGGAGGGCCGTACGAGCAGTACTTC | CAVPLAGGPYEQYF
TRBJ1-4 | . | TRBV20-1 | . | TGCAGTGCTAGCGCTGGCTCGAATGAAAAACTGTTTTTT | CSASAGSNEKLFF
TRBJ2-3 | . | TRBV4-2 | . | TGTGCCAGCAGCCAAGAAGGAAACCGGGGGGCGGCAGATACGCAGTATTTT | CASSQEGNRGAADTQYF
TRBJ2-3 | TRBD2 | TRBV13 | few | TGTGCCAGCAGCTTAGGCCCAGCGGGAGGTCAAGTTCGCCCAGATACGCAGTATTTT | CASSLGPAGGQVRPDTQYF
TRBJ1-2 | . | TRBV20-1 | . | TGCAGTGCTAGCGATTATATAGGTGGGACTAACTATGGCTACACCTTC | CSASDYIGGTNYGYTF
TRBJ1-2 | . | TRBV2 | . | TGTGCCAGTCAGGGTAGGGGCTACACCTTC | CASQGRGYTF
TRBJ1-2 | TRBD1 | TRBV9 | . | TGTGCCAGCAGCCAGGACAGGGGGAGCTATGGCTACACCTTC | CASSQDRGSYGYTF
TRBJ2-7 | TRBD2 | TRBV10-3 | . | TGTGCCATCAGTGAGGGGTCGGCGGGAGAATCCTACGAGCAGTACTTC | CAISEGSAGESYEQYF
TRBJ2-7 | . | TRBV6-2/TRBV6-3 | . | TGTGCCGGCACCCGAGGACGGGGCGGCTACGAGCAGTACTTC | CAGTRGRGGYEQYF
TRBJ1-5 | TRBD1 | TRBV20-1 | few | TGCAGTGCTAGAGTACACCAGGACAGGCTTGAACAGCCCCAGCATTTT | CSARVHQDRLEQPQHF
TRBJ1-4 | TRBD1 | TRBV20-1 | . | TGCAGTGCTAGTGGACAGGGCACAACTAATGAAAAACTGTTTTTT | CSASGQGTTNEKLFF
TRBJ1-2 | . | TRBV20-1 | . | TGCAGTGCCGGGAGTAGGGGGAACTATGGCTACACCTTC | CSAGSRGNYGYTF
TRBJ2-7 | . | TRBV7-6 | . | TGTGCCAGCAGCTTCAGTGGGACGGGACACTACGAGCAGTACTTC | CASSFSGTGHYEQYF
TRBJ2-1 | TRBD1 | TRBV15 | . | TGCGCCGCCAGCACCAGATCCCCCTCCAGCACAGGGGGCAGGGTGAATGAGCAGTTCTTC | CAASTRSPSSTGGRVNEQFF
TRBJ2-5 | . | TRBV29-1 | many | TGCAGCGTTGAGGACCCGGGGGAGACCCAGTACTTC | CSVEDPGETQYF
TRBJ2-2 | TRBD2 | TRBV15 | . | TGTGCCACCAGCTCCCTGACTAGCTCCAACGGGGAGCTGTTTTTT | CATSSLTSSNGELFF
TRBJ1-1 | TRBD1 | TRBV5-5 | few | TGTGCCAGCAGCTTTTATTATCTCGACAGGGAGACGATCGCTGAAGCTTTCTTT | CASSFYYLDRETIAEAFF
TRBJ2-5 | . | TRBV5-4 | few | TGTGCCAGCACCCTGGTAGGGGAAGAGACCCAGTACTTC | CASTLVGEETQYF
TRBJ2-1 | . | TRBV20-1 | . | TGCAGTGCTAGAGATATACGGAGCTCCTACAATGAGCAGTTCTTC | CSARDIRSSYNEQFF
TRBJ1-2 | . | TRBV7-9 | . | TGTGCCAGCACTCAGGCCGGGGGGGGGATTGGCTACACCTTC | CASTQAGGGIGYTF
TRBJ2-5 | . | TRBV2 | . | TGTGCCAGCAGTGAATCCCAGCGCTACCAAGAGACCCAGTACTTC | CASSESQRYQETQYF
TRBJ2-7 | TRBD2 | TRBV20-1 | few | TGCAGTGCTTCGCGGGGGGGCGTCACCTACGAGCAGTACTTC | CSASRGGVTYEQYF
TRBJ2-7 | . | TRBV3-1 | . | TGTGCCAGCAGCCGAGATGGTGTCTACGAGCAGTACTTC | CASSRDGVYEQYF
TRBJ2-7 | . | TRBV4-1 | . | TGCGCCAGCAGCCAAGGATTGGGGATCGAGACCCGGTACTTC | CASSQGLGIETRYF
TRBJ2-4 | TRBD2 | TRBV28 | once | TGTGCCAGCAAACTAGCGGGAGGGACCAAAAACATTCAGTACTTC | CASKLAGGTKNIQYF
TRBJ1-5 | TRBD1 | TRBV10-2 | few | TGCGCCAGCAGTGCAACCGGACAGGGGTCAGATAGCAATCAGCCCCAGCATTTT | CASSATGQGSDSNQPQHF
TRBJ2-7 | . | TRBV5-1 | . | TGCGCCAGCAGCGGGCAACAGGGTCTTGCCTCCTACGGGCAGTACTTC | CASSGQQGLASYGQYF
TRBJ1-2 | . | TRBV7-9 | few | TGTGCCAGCAGCCCTCCCGCCGCGTGGGGTAGACATGGCTACACCTTC | CASSPPAAWGRHGYTF
TRBJ2-7 | . | TRBV6-1 | . | TGTGCCAGCAGACTTTCCGGGACGGGTTCCTACGAGCAGTACTTC | CASRLSGTGSYEQYF
TRBJ1-6 | . | TRBV27 | . | TGTGCCAGCAGTTTATCGGGCAGTCTTAATTCACCCCTCCACTTT | CASSLSGSLNSPLHF
TRBJ2-3 | . | TRBV7-2 | many | TGTGCCAGCAGCTTAGGGCGAAACAGGGATACGCAGTATTTT | CASSLGRNRDTQYF
TRBJ1-2 | . | TRBV3-1 | few | TGTGCCAGCAGCCGAAGCGCGATTCAGGGCTATGGCTACACCTTC | CASSRSAIQGYGYTF
TRBJ2-1 | TRBD2 | TRBV27 | . | TGTGCCAGCAGTCCTCGGGTGCTGTTTATCGCTCGGACTAGCGGGAGTATCGATGAGCAGTTCTTC | CASSPRVLFIARTSGSIDEQFF
TRBJ2-1 | TRBD2 | TRBV5-6 | few | TGTGCCAGCAGCCGGGAGGATAATGAGCAGTTCTTC | CASSREDNEQFF
TRBJ1-4 | . | TRBV7-9 | . | TGTGCCAGCAGCTTACGGGGGGGAGATAATGAAAAACTGTTTTTT | CASSLRGGDNEKLFF
TRBJ1-4 | . | TRBV6-1 | . | TGTGCCAGCAGTGAACCTCGACTTGCAACTAATGAAAAACTGTTTTTT | CASSEPRLATNEKLFF
TRBJ2-3 | . | TRBV20-1 | few | TGCAGTGCCACGGGGGGCAGCAGCACAGATACGCAGTATTTT | CSATGGSSTDTQYF
TRBJ2-6 | TRBD1 | TRBV9 | . | TGTGCCAGCAGCTCCGGGACAGTCTCTGGGGCCAACGTCCTGACTTTC | CASSSGTVSGANVLTF
TRBJ1-1 | TRBD1 | TRBV12-3/TRBV12-4 | . | TGTGCCAGCCGGACAGGGTGGACGAACACTGAAGCTTTCTTT | CASRTGWTNTEAFF
TRBJ1-2 | . | TRBV12-3/TRBV12-4 | . | TGTGCCAGCAGTTTAATCCCGACAGGCTTAAACTATGGCTACACCTTC | CASSLIPTGLNYGYTF
TRBJ2-7 | . | TRBV20-1 | . | TGCAGTGCCACGATAGGGCCCACCTACGAGCAGTACTTC | CSATIGPTYEQYF
TRBJ1-2 | . | TRBV25-1 | . | TGTGCCAGCAGTGACCATCAGACTCCAACGGGGGGCTACACCTTC | CASSDHQTPTGGYTF
TRBJ2-5 | . | TRBV29-1 | few | TGCAGCGTCTCCCGGACCCCGCAGAAGGCCCAGTACTTC | CSVSRTPQKAQYF
TRBJ2-7 | . | TRBV20-1 | many | TGCAGTGCTAGAGGCGGGGCTGCCTACGAGCAGTACTTC | CSARGGAAYEQYF
TRBJ2-5 | . | TRBV20-1 | many | TGCAGTGGTCGTGACAGGCGAGAGACCCAGTACTTC | CSGRDRRETQYF
TRBJ2-7 | TRBD1 | TRBV20-1 | few | TGCAGTGCTAGACAAGACAGGGGATTACTCGAGCAGTACTTC | CSARQDRGLLEQYF